Below, 24 T cell receptor beta chains from the same sample are listed, as sequenced in a study of breast tumors, draining lymph nodes, adjacent tissues. TCRdb re-analysed the multiplex PCR reads in MiXCR, keeping a single row per CDR3 protein. Of 180,000 or so distinct CDR3 sequences in the sample, approximately 33% were seen once. Samples came from axillary lymph nodes draining the breast cancer. Sequences were obtained from axillary lymph node tissue. Receptors originate from a female donor with breast cancer. Some clones in this sample may be carry-over from other donors' samples.

This clonotype was recorded at least ten times. The V and J genes are TRBV6-1 and TRBJ1-2, with 7 bases aligning to TRBD1. The CDR3 totals 13 residues. CDR1 and CDR2 from the germline V gene are MNHNS and SASEGT. V was pared by 7 bases and J by 5 bases, with 7 bases of the junction left unmatched. The CDR3 nucleotides read TGTGCCAGCACTAGGGTCAGGGGGTATGGCTACACCTTC. Translation: CASTRVRGYGYTF.

This clonotype was counted between two and nine times. The chain combines TRBV6-6 with TRBJ2-1; TRBD1 aligns across 7 bases. Germline V gene lookup returns CDR1 MNHNY and CDR2 SVGAGI (reference sequence). V lost 4 bases, J lost 0 bases, and 9 bases stayed unmatched. The CDR3 is 17 residues long. Here the CDR3 reads CASSSAAGGSSYNEQFF. CDR3 sequence (DNA): TGTGCCAGCAGTTCCGCAGCAGGGGGTAGCTCCTACAATGAGCAGTTCTTC.

This clonotype has a count of ten or more. This chain uses TRBV5-1 with TRBJ2-5; no clear D. From germline, CDR1 is SGHRS and CDR2 YFSETQ. The CDR3 runs 14 residues. Trimming pared 5 bases from V and 2 bases from J, leaving 13 bases between. The chain's CDR3 is CASSLSASQETQYF. The CDR3 DNA reads as TGCGCCAGCAGTTTGAGCGCATCTCAAGAGACCCAGTACTTC.

At least ten counts were recorded for this clonotype. The chain recombines TRBV28 with TRBJ2-1; tentative D call: TRBD1 (6 bases). The CDR3 totals 14 residues. Per the germline V gene, CDR1 is MDHEN and CDR2 is SYDVKM. V lost 7 bases, J lost 8 bases, and 18 bases lay in between. For the CDR3, the DNA is TGTGCCAGCAAACCAAGGGGGAGCCTCGATGAGCAGTTCTTC. It encodes CASKPRGSLDEQFF.

This clonotype was observed many times. The V gene is TRBV2, the J gene TRBJ2-7, with 7 nucleotides matching TRBD1. CDR1 is SNHLY, CDR2 FYNNEI, per germline. V was clipped by 4 bases and J by 3 bases; unmatched bases: 9. The CDR3 spans 15 residues. The chain's CDR3 is CASSGDPGQIYEQYF. CDR3 DNA: TGTGCCAGCAGTGGGGATCCGGGACAGATCTACGAGCAGTACTTC.

Many counts were recorded for this clonotype. Its ends do not fully match the called genes, so a read error is possible. The chain's CDR3 is CASGQDSETQYF. The DNA of the CDR3 is TGCGCCAGCGGCCAAGATTCGGAGACCCAGTACTTC. V gene TRBV4-1 combines with J gene TRBJ2-5; D gene ambiguous. CDR3 length equals 12 residues. Germline V gene data show CDR1 as MGHRA and CDR2 as YSYEKL.

As to this clonotype: This clone may be a read error of a much larger clone one base away. The V call is TRBV19, the J call TRBJ2-2; TRBD1 matches at 8 bases. Trimming at V came to 5 bases and at J to 6 bases, leaving 5 bases not matched to a gene. There are 14 residues in the CDR3. Per germline, CDR1 LNHDA and CDR2 SQIVND (reference sequence). The CDR3 DNA reads TGTGCCAGTAGTTCCGAGACAGGGGCCGGGGAGCTGTTTTTT. Its protein product is CASSSETGAGELFF. The full variable domain, its missing parts supplied by reference TRBV19 and TRBJ2-2, is DGGITQSPKYLFRKEGQNVTLSCEQNLNHDAMYWYRQDPGQGLRLIYYSQIVNDFQKGDIAEGYSVSREKKESFPLTVTSAQKNPTAFYLCASSSETGAGELFFGEGSRLTVL.

To note about this clonotype: One end of the junction does not line up with germline, which may come from a read error. The chain recombines TRBV30 with TRBJ1-1; D is undetermined. There are 13 residues in the CDR3. Germline CDR1 reads GTSNPN; CDR2 reads SVGIG (reference sequence). The CDR3 is CAWNRQSFTVAFF. Here the CDR3 DNA reads TGTGCCTGGAACCGTCAGAGTTTCACTGTAGCTTTCTTT. Filled out from reference TRBV30 and TRBJ1-1, the complete variable domain reads SQTIHQWPATLVQPVGSPLSLECTVEGTSNPNLYWYRQAAGRGLQLLFYSVGIGQISSEVPQNLSASRPQDRQFILSSKKLLLSDSGFYLCAWNRQSFTVAFFGQGTRLTVV.

Only one count was recorded for this clonotype. The CDR3 end shows no conserved phenylalanine or tryptophan, and so a read error is likely. J is TRBJ1-5 and V is TRBV10-1; 11 bases match TRBD1. The CDR3 sequence is 19 residues long. Germline V lookup: CDR1 WNHNN, CDR2 SYGVQD (reference sequence). After removal of 3 bases from V and 1 base from J, the junction contained 11 bases not matched to a gene. CDR3 nucleotides: TGCGCCAGCAGTGATAGGACAGGGGGCACGTCCTTGAGCAATCAGCCCCAGCATTGT. This encodes CASSDRTGGTSLSNQPQHC.

This clonotype was counted ten times or more. The chain combines TRBV12-3 or TRBV12-4 with TRBJ2-5, with D perhaps being TRBD1 or TRBD2 (5 bases each). The V gene lost 0 bases and the J gene lost 7 bases, with 12 bases spanning the gap. This CDR3 has 14 amino acids. CDR3 sequence: CASSLAGVEGTQYF. The CDR3 coding sequence is TGTGCCAGCAGTTTAGCGGGGGTCGAAGGGACCCAGTACTTC.

Of note for this clonotype: It may be a read error: a sequence one base away is much more abundant. The chain uses TRBV6-5 and TRBJ2-5; 8 bases fit TRBD2. The germline V gene has CDR1 MNHEY and CDR2 SVGAGI. This CDR3 region has 15 residues. Losses at the gene ends were 4 bases for V and 3 bases for J; bases not matched to a gene: 7. The CDR3 reads CASSSSGGLKETQYF. As DNA, the CDR3 is TGTGCCAGCAGTTCCTCGGGGGGGCTGAAAGAGACCCAGTACTTC.

This clonotype was seen at least ten times. The chain is built from TRBV12-3 or TRBV12-4 and TRBJ2-1, with 12 bases that match TRBD2. This CDR3 spans 15 amino acids. V lost 3 bases, J lost 4 bases, and 1 base stayed unmatched. Here the CDR3 DNA reads TGTGCCAGCAGTTTGCTAGCGGGGGGGTACAATGAGCAGTTCTTC. This codes for CASSLLAGGYNEQFF.

This clonotype was counted ten times or more. V usage is TRBV20-1 and J usage is TRBJ2-7; D is perhaps TRBD1 or TRBD2 (7 bases each). CDR3 length: 12 residues. In germline, CDR1 is DFQATT, CDR2 SNEGSKA (reference sequence). Between the trimmed V and J ends, which lost 3 bases and 6 bases, there was a span of 12 bases. CDR3 sequence: CSASDREGEQYF. The CDR3 bases are TGCAGTGCTAGCGACAGGGAGGGCGAGCAGTACTTC.

As for this clonotype: With a much larger clone just one base away, this may be a read error. The gene calls are TRBV28 and TRBJ2-7; D not certain. The CDR3 has 12 residues. CDR1 MDHEN and CDR2 SYDVKM come from the germline V gene. The CDR3 region is CASTQYLYEQCF. The CDR3 DNA reads TGTGCCAGCACCCAGTACCTGTACGAGCAGTGCTTC.

The chain employs TRBV20-1 and TRBJ1-4; 8 positions agree with TRBD1. The V and J ends lost 7 bases and 8 bases, in that order; junction bases with no gene match: 15. Germline V gene data show CDR1 as DFQATT and CDR2 as SNEGSKA (reference sequence). The CDR3 totals 15 residues. The CDR3 coding sequence is TGCAGTGTACGACCAGGGGGCCCGGTTGCGGAAAAACTGTTTTTT. As protein: CSVRPGGPVAEKLFF.

This clonotype has a count of ten or more. The chain combines TRBV6-2 or TRBV6-3 with TRBJ1-4; tentative D call: TRBD1 (5 bases). Trimming removed 5 bases at V and 0 bases at J, with 16 bases between. CDR1 and CDR2 (germline): MNHEY, SVGEGT. The CDR3 length is 17 residues. The CDR3: CASSEGPSGPTNEKLFF. CDR3 coding DNA: TGTGCCAGCAGTGAGGGACCCTCGGGGCCAACTAATGAAAAACTGTTTTTT.

The chain couples TRBV1 to TRBJ2-2. TRBV1 is given as a pseudogene. This CDR3 is built from 13 residues. In DNA form, the CDR3 reads TGCCAGCAGCCCCGGAGAAACACCGGGGAGCTGTTTTTT. Its translation: CQQPRRNTGELFF.

This clonotype was counted many times. The chain has TRBV5-8 and TRBJ2-3; a possible D gene is TRBD2 (6 bases). Germline V gene data show CDR1 as SGHTS and CDR2 as YDEGEE. CDR3 length equals 13 residues. The V end was cut by 1 base, the J end by 5 bases, with 8 bases between. CDR3 coding DNA: TGTGCCAGCAGCTTGTACGGGGGAGATACGCAGTATTTT. It is translated as CASSLYGGDTQYF.

This clonotype was counted many times. This rearrangement joins TRBV19 to TRBJ2-7; the D gene is possibly TRBD2 (6 bases). CDR3 length equals 15 residues. Germline loops: CDR1 LNHDA, CDR2 SQIVND (reference sequence). Trimming stripped 7 bases from V and 2 bases from J, with 18 bases between. CDR3 DNA: TGTGCCAGTAAGCCTACCTGGCGGGGTCCCTACGAGCAGTACTTC. The encoded protein is CASKPTWRGPYEQYF.

This chain links TRBV30 with TRBJ2-6, with 8 nucleotides matching TRBD1. The CDR3 has 18 amino acids. J lost 2 bases, V lost 3 bases, and 12 bases had no gene match. Germline values: CDR1 GTSNPN, CDR2 SVGIG (reference sequence). CDR3 in DNA: TGTGCCTGGAGGGGCAGGGGGCTTGTGGGCCCTGGGGCCAACGTCCTGACTTTC. This translates into CAWRGRGLVGPGANVLTF. Filled out from reference TRBV30 and TRBJ2-6, the complete variable domain reads SQTIHQWPATLVQPVGSPLSLECTVEGTSNPNLYWYRQAAGRGLQLLFYSVGIGQISSEVPQNLSASRPQDRQFILSSKKLLLSDSGFYLCAWRGRGLVGPGANVLTFGAGSRLTVL.

This clonotype was seen only a few times. The gene calls are TRBV6-2 or TRBV6-3 and TRBJ2-5, with D perhaps TRBD2 (6 bases). V lost 2 bases, J lost 1 base, and 17 bases lay in between. CDR3 length: 17 residues. Germline V CDR1 and CDR2: MNHEY, SVGEGT. The DNA for the CDR3 is TGTGCCAGCAGTTACGTCGCGGGGAACCCGGGCCAAGAGACCCAGTACTTC. It translates to CASSYVAGNPGQETQYF.

This clonotype was recorded many times. DNA for the CDR3: TGTGCCAGCAGCCTAGCAGGAACCCCCTACGGTACAGATACGCAGTATTTT. The encoded protein is CASSLAGTPYGTDTQYF. The chain links TRBV5-8 to TRBJ2-3, with a tentative D call TRBD2 (5 bases). The CDR3 loop spans 17 amino acids. Germline loops: CDR1 SGHTS, CDR2 YDEGEE. Trimming pared 4 bases from V and 3 bases from J, leaving 21 bases between.

Notes on this clonotype: At one of its ends the junction is not consistent with the germline gene, which may arise from a read error. V gene TRBV9 combines with J gene TRBJ2-1; a weak D match, TRBD1 (6 bases). The CDR3 is 16 amino acids. Germline assignment: CDR1 SGDLS and CDR2 YYNGEE. The CDR3 nucleotides are TGTGCCGGCAGTCATTCCCGGGACAAGGGTAGGAATGAGCAGTTCTTC. Protein sequence: CAGSHSRDKGRNEQFF.

With respect to this clonotype: This clone may be a read error of a much larger clone one base away. This sequence joins TRBV20-1 and TRBJ2-2; D perhaps matches TRBD1 (5 bases). Germline V gives CDR1 DFQATT, CDR2 SNEGSKA (reference sequence). The CDR3 is made up of 17 amino acids. V dropped 0 bases and J dropped 0 bases, with 14 bases sitting between them. The CDR3 DNA follows: TGCAGTGCTAGAGACCACATTACAGGTGCGAACACCGGGGAGCTGTTTTTT. It translates to CSARDHITGANTGELFF.